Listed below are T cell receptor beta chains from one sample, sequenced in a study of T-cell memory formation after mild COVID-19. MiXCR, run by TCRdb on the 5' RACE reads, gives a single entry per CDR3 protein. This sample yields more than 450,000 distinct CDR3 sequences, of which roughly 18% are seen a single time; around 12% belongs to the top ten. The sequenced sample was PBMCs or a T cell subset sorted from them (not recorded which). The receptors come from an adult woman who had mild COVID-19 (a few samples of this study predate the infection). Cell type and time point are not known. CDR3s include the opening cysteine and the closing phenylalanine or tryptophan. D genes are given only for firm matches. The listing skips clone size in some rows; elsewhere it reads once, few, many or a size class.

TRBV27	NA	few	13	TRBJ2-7	CASSVDHSYEQYF	TGTGCCAGCAGTGTCGACCACAGCTACGAGCAGTACTTC
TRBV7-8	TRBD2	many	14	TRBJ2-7	CASTRTSGPYEQYF	TGTGCCAGCACCAGGACTAGCGGGCCCTACGAGCAGTACTTC
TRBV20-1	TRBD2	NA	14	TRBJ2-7	CSATIAGTAYEQYF	TGCAGTGCTACTATAGCGGGAACCGCCTACGAGCAGTACTTC
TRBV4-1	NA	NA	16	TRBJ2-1	CASSQDPTGSYNEQFF	TGCGCCAGCAGCCAAGATCCAACAGGGAGCTACAATGAGCAGTTCTTC
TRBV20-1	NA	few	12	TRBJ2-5	CSVRAPQETQYF	TGCAGTGTGCGAGCCCCCCAAGAGACCCAGTACTTC
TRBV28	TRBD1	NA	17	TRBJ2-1	CASNTGQGVVSYNEQFF	TGTGCCAGCAACACTGGACAGGGGGTAGTGTCCTACAATGAGCAGTTCTTC
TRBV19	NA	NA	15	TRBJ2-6	CASSIVGAGANVLTF	TGTGCCAGTAGTATAGTTGGGGCTGGGGCCAACGTCCTGACTTTC
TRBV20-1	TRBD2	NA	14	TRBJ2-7	CSARDLAGAYEQYF	TGCAGTGCTAGAGATCTAGCGGGGGCCTACGAGCAGTACTTC
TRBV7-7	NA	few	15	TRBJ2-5	CASSLIASTRETQYF	TGTGCTAGCAGCTTAATCGCTAGCACTCGAGAGACCCAGTACTTC
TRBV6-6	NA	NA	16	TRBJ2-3	CASSYAGGLITDTQYF	TGTGCCAGCAGTTATGCCGGGGGCCTGATCACAGATACGCAGTATTTT
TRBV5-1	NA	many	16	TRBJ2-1	CASSPFVISSYNEQFF	TGCGCCAGCAGCCCTTTCGTCATAAGCTCCTACAATGAGCAGTTCTTC
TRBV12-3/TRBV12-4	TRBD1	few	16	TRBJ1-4	CASRPQGTATNEKLFF	TGTGCCAGCAGGCCTCAAGGGACAGCAACTAATGAAAAACTGTTTTTT
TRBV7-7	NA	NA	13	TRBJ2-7	CASSLDLLAEQYF	TGTGCTAGCAGCTTAGATTTATTAGCCGAGCAGTACTTC
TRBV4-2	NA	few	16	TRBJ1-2	CASSQGNSQPSYGYTF	TGTGCCAGCAGCCAGGGGAACTCTCAGCCCAGCTATGGCTACACCTTC
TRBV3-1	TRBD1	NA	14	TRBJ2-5	CASAPTGGVETQYF	TGTGCCAGCGCTCCTACAGGGGGTGTGGAGACCCAGTACTTC
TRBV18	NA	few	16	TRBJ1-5	CASSPPNGPGHQPQHF	TGTGCCAGCTCACCACCTAATGGACCCGGCCATCAGCCCCAGCATTTT
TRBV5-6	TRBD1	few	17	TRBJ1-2	CASSLGPPISGGYGYTF	TGTGCCAGCAGCTTGGGCCCCCCCATTTCAGGGGGCTATGGCTACACCTTC
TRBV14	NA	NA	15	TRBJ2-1	CASSQVRGIYNEQFF	TGTGCCAGCAGCCAAGTCAGGGGAATCTACAATGAGCAGTTCTTC
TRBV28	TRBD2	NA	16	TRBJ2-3	CASSVHQRGGRDTQYF	TGTGCCAGCAGTGTGCATCAGCGGGGGGGAAGAGATACGCAGTATTTT
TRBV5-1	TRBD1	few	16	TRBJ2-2	CASQVGTGANTGELFF	TGCGCCAGTCAAGTAGGGACAGGCGCGAACACCGGGGAGCTGTTTTTT
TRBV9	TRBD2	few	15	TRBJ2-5	CASSPRTSDIQTQYF	TGTGCCAGCAGCCCCCGGACTAGCGACATACAGACCCAGTACTTC
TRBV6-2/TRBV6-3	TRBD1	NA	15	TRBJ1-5	CASSRGQGDNQPKHF	TGTGCCAGCAGTAGGGGACAGGGGGACAATCAGCCCAAGCATTTT
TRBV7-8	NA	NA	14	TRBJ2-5	CASSFRLGSETQYF	TGTGCCAGCAGCTTTCGGTTGGGGTCAGAGACCCAGTACTTC
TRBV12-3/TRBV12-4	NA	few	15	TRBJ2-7	CASSLDGGEAYEQYF	TGTGCCAGCAGTTTAGATGGCGGAGAGGCCTACGAGCAGTACTTC
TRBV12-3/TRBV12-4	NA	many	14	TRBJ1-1	CASTIEGMNTEAFF	TGTGCCAGCACTATTGAAGGGATGAACACTGAAGCTTTCTTT
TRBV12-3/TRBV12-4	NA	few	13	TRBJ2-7	CASSLMRVYEQYF	TGTGCCAGCAGTTTAATGCGGGTCTACGAGCAGTACTTC
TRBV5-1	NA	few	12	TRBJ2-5	CASAVTQETQYF	TGCGCCAGCGCTGTCACTCAAGAGACCCAGTACTTC
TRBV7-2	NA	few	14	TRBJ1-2	CASSPGGGDYGYTF	TGTGCCAGCAGTCCCGGGGGGGGGGACTATGGCTACACCTTC
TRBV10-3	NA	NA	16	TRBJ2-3	CAISEYGPPSTDTQYF	TGTGCCATCAGTGAATACGGCCCACCTAGCACAGATACGCAGTATTTT
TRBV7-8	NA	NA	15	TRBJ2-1	CASSLDSQGGNEQFF	TGTGCCAGCAGCTTAGACTCGCAGGGGGGCAATGAGCAGTTCTTC
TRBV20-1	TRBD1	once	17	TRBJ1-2	CSARDLQGDPPIYGYTF	TGCAGTGCTAGAGATCTGCAGGGGGATCCCCCCATCTATGGCTACACCTTC
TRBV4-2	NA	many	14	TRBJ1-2	CASSQLGREGGYTF	TGTGCCAGCAGCCAACTCGGGCGAGAGGGTGGCTACACCTTC
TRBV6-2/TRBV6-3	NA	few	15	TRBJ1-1	CASSYSGGPNTEAFF	TGTGCCAGCAGTTATTCGGGGGGCCCAAACACTGAAGCTTTCTTT
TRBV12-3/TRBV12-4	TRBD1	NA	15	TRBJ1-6	CASSLGGQTYSPLHF	TGTGCCAGCAGTTTGGGGGGACAGACGTATTCACCCCTCCACTTT
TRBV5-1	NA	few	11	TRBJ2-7	CASPPRYEQYF	TGCGCCAGCCCGCCGCGCTACGAGCAGTACTTC
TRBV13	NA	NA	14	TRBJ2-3	CASSLRRWEDTQYF	TGTGCCAGCAGCTTAAGACGGTGGGAAGATACGCAGTATTTT
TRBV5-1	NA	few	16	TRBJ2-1	CASSLAEGSSYNEQFF	TGCGCCAGCAGCTTGGCCGAAGGGAGCTCCTACAATGAGCAGTTCTTC
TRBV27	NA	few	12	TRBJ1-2	CASSTGLHGYTF	TGTGCCAGCAGTACAGGGTTGCATGGCTACACCTTC
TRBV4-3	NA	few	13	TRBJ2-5	CASSQDEAETQYF	TGCGCCAGCAGCCAAGATGAGGCAGAGACCCAGTACTTC
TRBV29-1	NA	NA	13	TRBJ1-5	CSGPRVSNQPQHF	TGCAGCGGCCCCAGGGTTAGCAATCAGCCCCAGCATTTT
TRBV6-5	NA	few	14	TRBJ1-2	CASSYEGRNYGYTF	TGTGCCAGCAGTTACGAGGGACGGAATTATGGCTACACCTTC
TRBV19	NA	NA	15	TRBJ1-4	CASSISVSTNEKLFF	TGTGCCAGTAGTATCTCGGTTTCGACTAATGAAAAACTGTTTTTT
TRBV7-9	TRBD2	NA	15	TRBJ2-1	CASSWWLAGGNEQFF	TGTGCCAGCAGCTGGTGGCTAGCGGGGGGGAATGAGCAGTTCTTC
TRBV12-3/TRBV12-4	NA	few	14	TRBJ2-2	CASSFLGTVGELFF	TGTGCCAGCAGTTTTTTGGGGACCGTCGGGGAGCTGTTTTTT
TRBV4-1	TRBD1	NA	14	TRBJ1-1	CASSQGDSYTEAFF	TGCGCCAGCAGCCAGGGGGACAGCTACACTGAAGCTTTCTTT
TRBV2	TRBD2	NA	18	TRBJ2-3	CASSSESLAGGSTDTQYF	TGTGCCAGCAGCTCAGAATCACTAGCGGGGGGATCCACAGATACGCAGTATTTT
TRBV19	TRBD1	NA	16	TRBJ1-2	CASSISHRGRSYGYTF	TGTGCCAGTAGTATCTCTCACAGGGGGAGATCCTATGGCTACACCTTC
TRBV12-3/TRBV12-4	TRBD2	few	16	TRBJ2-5	CASTQGPLAAKETQYF	TGTGCCAGCACCCAAGGCCCTCTAGCGGCTAAAGAGACCCAGTACTTC
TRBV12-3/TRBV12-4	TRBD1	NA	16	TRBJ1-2	CASRIGGTGENYGYTF	TGTGCCAGCAGGATTGGGGGGACAGGGGAAAACTATGGCTACACCTTC
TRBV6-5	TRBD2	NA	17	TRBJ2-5	CASRRIVAGREQETQYF	TGTGCCAGCAGGCGCATCGTAGCGGGGCGCGAACAAGAGACCCAGTACTTC
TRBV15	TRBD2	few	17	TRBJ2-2	CATSRDPGGVNTGELFF	TGTGCCACCAGCAGAGATCCCGGGGGGGTGAACACCGGGGAGCTGTTTTTT
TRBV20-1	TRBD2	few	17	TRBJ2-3	CSARDASGSRGTDTQYF	TGCAGTGCTAGAGATGCTAGCGGGAGTAGGGGCACAGATACGCAGTATTTT
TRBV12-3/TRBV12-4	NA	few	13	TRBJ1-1	CASSFMRNTEAFF	TGTGCCAGCAGTTTTATGAGGAACACTGAAGCTTTCTTT
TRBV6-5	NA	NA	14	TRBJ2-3	CASSLYEQVGTQYF	TGTGCCAGCAGTTTATACGAACAGGTCGGGACGCAGTATTTT
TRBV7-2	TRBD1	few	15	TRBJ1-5	CASSFKGAGNQPQHF	TGTGCCAGCAGCTTTAAGGGGGCAGGCAATCAGCCCCAGCATTTT
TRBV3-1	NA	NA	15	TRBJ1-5	CASSPGGGTYQPQHF	TGTGCCAGCAGCCCGGGGGGGGGGACTTATCAGCCCCAGCATTTT